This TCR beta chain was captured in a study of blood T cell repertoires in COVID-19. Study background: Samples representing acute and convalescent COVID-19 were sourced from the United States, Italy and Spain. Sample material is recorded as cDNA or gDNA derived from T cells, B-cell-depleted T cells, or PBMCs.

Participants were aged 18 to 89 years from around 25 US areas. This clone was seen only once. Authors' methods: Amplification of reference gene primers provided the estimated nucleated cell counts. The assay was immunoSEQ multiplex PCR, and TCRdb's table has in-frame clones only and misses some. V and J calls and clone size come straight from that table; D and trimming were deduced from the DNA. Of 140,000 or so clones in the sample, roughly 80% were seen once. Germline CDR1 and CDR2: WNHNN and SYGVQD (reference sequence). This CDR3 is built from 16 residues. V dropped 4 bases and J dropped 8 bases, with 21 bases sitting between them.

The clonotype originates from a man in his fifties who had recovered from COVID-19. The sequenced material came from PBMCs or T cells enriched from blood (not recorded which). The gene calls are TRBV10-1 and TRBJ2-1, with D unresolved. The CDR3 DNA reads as TGCGCCAGCAGTGGGCGTGGGCTTCTCTCACTCGATGAGCAGTTCTTC. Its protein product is CASSGRGLLSLDEQFF.